This T cell receptor (beta chain) stems from a study of blood T cell repertoires in COVID-19. Across the whole study: In each case, the material was cDNA or gDNA derived from T cells, B-cell-depleted T cells, or PBMCs.

In the original analysis: Reference gene primer amplification gave estimated nucleated cell counts. The table came from immunoSEQ multiplex PCR; TCRdb's copy has only in-frame clones and leaves some out. D and trimming come from the DNA, and the V and J calls and clone size come from that table. The sample carries under 250,000 clones, about four fifths recorded once. The germline V gene encodes CDR1 MNHEY and CDR2 SMNVEV (reference sequence). V was trimmed by 6 bases and J by 7 bases, leaving 9 bases between them. The CDR3 loop spans 11 amino acids. This chain uses TRBV27 with TRBJ2-5; no clear D. Source material: peripheral blood. The sequence was collected from a woman in her 40s with active or convalescent COVID-19. The CDR3 is CASRRRGTQYF. CDR3 nucleotide sequence: TGTGCCAGCAGAAGAAGAGGGACCCAGTACTTC.